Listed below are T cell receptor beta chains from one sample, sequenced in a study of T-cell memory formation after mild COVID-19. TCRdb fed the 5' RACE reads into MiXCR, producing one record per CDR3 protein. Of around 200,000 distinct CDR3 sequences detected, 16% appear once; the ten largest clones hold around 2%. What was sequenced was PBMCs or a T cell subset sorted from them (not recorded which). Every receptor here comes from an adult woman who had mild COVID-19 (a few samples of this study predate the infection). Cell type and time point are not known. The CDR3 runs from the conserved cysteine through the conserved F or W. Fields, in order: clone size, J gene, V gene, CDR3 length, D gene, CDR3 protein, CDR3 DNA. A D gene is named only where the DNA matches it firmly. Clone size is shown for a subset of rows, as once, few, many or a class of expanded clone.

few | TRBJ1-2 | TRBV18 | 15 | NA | CASNIGTITNYGYTF | TGTGCCAGTAACATCGGGACAATAACTAACTATGGCTACACCTTC
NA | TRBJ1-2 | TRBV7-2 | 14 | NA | CASSASIANYGYTF | TGTGCCAGCAGCGCCTCGATTGCTAACTATGGCTACACCTTC
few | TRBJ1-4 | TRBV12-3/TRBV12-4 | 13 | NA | CASSYGGSEKLFF | TGTGCCAGCAGCTACGGGGGGTCTGAAAAACTGTTTTTT
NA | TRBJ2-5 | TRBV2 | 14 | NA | CASSSYDGGGTQYF | TGTGCCAGTAGCAGTTACGACGGGGGAGGGACCCAGTACTTC
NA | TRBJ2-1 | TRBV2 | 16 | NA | CASSEASGSSYNEQFF | TGTGCCAGCAGTGAAGCTAGCGGAAGCTCCTACAATGAGCAGTTCTTC
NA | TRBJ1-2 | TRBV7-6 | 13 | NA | CASSRRVGGGYTF | TGTGCCAGCAGCCGCAGGGTCGGCGGTGGCTACACCTTC
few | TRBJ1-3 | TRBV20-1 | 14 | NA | CSAPLRGPGNTIYF | TGCAGTGCCCCCCTCCGGGGGCCTGGAAACACCATATATTTT
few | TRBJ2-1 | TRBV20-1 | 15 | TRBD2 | CSASGGAGGIDEQFF | TGCAGTGCTAGCGGTGGAGCGGGAGGAATTGATGAGCAGTTCTTC
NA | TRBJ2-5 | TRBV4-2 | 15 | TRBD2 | CASSLKRGPQETQYF | TGTGCCAGCAGCCTAAAGCGGGGACCACAAGAGACCCAGTACTTC
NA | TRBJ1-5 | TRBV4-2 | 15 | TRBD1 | CASSPGGQLGQPQHF | TGTGCCAGCAGCCCGGGGGGACAGTTGGGTCAGCCCCAGCATTTT
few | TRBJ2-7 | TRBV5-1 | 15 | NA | CASGPGLPEGYEQYF | TGCGCCAGCGGGCCAGGGCTACCCGAAGGCTACGAGCAGTACTTC
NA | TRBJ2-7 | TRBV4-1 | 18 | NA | CASSQASSLGRLIYEQYF | TGCGCCAGCAGCCAAGCATCTTCTCTGGGACGGCTGATATACGAGCAGTACTTC
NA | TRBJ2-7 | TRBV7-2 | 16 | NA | CASSLGGGLTSDEQYF | TGTGCCAGCAGCTTAGGAGGGGGTCTAACGAGTGACGAGCAGTACTTC
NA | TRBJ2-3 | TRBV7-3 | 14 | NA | CASSPLGRSDTQYF | TGTGCCAGCAGCCCCCTGGGAAGGTCAGATACGCAGTATTTT
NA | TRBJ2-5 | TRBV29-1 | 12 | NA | CSVARARETQYF | TGCAGCGTTGCGAGGGCCCGGGAGACCCAGTACTTC
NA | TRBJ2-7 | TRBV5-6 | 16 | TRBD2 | CASRVLAGGISYEQYF | TGTGCCAGCAGGGTCCTAGCGGGGGGTATCTCCTACGAGCAGTACTTC
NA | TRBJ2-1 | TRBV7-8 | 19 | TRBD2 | CASSTRTSGSVWVYNEQFF | TGTGCCAGCAGCACCAGGACTAGCGGGAGTGTTTGGGTTTACAATGAGCAGTTCTTC
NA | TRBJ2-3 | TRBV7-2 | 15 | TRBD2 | CASSSGLATLATQYF | TGTGCCAGCAGCTCGGGACTAGCGACGCTAGCTACGCAGTATTTT
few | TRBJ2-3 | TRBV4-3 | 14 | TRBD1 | CASSYQGAGDTQYF | TGCGCCAGCAGCTACCAGGGGGCTGGAGATACGCAGTATTTT
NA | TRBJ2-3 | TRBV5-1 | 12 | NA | CASSRPADTQYF | TGCGCCAGCAGCCGCCCCGCAGATACGCAGTATTTT
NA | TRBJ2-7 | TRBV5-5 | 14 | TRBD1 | CASSARTGDYEQYF | TGTGCCAGCAGCGCGCGGACAGGGGACTACGAGCAGTACTTC
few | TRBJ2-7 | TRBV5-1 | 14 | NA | CASSLAPGAYEQYF | TGCGCCAGCAGCTTGGCTCCAGGGGCATACGAGCAGTACTTC
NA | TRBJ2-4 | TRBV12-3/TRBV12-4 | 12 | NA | CASSRPQGRAYF | TGTGCCAGCAGTCGACCCCAGGGTAGAGCCTACTTC
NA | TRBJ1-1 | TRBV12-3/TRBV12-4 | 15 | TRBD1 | CASSFGGQRPTEAFF | TGTGCCAGCAGTTTTGGGGGACAGAGACCCACTGAAGCTTTCTTT
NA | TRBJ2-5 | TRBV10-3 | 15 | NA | CAIGSGARIQETQYF | TGTGCCATCGGCTCAGGGGCCCGAATCCAAGAGACCCAGTACTTC